This TCR beta chain stems from a study of T cell responses to AZD1222 COVID-19 vaccine. Study at large: Doses given second, at about 4 or about 12 weeks, were pooled. General study points: There were vaccine-associated CD4 TCRs across spike, dominant at 160-218 and 743-854. After two AZD1222 doses, spike-specific TCR breadth and depth rose versus day 0.

V dropped 6 bases and J dropped 0; count of bases not matched to a gene: 17. Looked up from germline, CDR1 is LNHDA and CDR2 is SQIVND (reference sequence). This CDR3 has 19 residues. Some clones are missing from TCRdb's copy, which holds only in-frame ones; the method was immunoSEQ multiplex PCR. This sample carries 90,000 to 110,000 clones, 70% to 90% of them seen once, and the ten largest clones take 2% to 3%. Notes on this clone: No antigen is known for it.

The chain uses TRBV19 and TRBJ1-3; 7 bases map to TRBD1. This specimen consisted of peripheral blood, obtained on day 0 of AZD1222 vaccination. The receptor was derived from an adult in good health. CDR3: CASRTAGTVKGSSGNTIYF. CDR3 nucleotides: TGTGCCAGTAGAACCGCCGGGACAGTAAAGGGAAGCTCTGGAAACACCATATATTTT.